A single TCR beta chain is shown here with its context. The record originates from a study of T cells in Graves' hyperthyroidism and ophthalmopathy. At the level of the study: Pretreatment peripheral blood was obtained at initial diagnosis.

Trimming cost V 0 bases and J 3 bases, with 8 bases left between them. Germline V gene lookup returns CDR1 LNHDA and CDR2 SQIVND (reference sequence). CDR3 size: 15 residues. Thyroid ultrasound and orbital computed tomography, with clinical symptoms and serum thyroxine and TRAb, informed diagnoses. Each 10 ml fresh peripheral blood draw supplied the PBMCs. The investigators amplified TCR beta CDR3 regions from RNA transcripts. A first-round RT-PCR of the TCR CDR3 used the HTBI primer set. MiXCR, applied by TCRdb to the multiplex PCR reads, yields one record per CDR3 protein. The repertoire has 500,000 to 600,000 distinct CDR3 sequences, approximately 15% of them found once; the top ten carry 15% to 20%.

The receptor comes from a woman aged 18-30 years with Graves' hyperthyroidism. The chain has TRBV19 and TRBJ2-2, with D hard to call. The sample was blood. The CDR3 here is CASSIEPVYTGELFF. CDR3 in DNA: TGTGCCAGTAGTATAGAACCGGTCTACACCGGGGAGCTGTTTTTT.